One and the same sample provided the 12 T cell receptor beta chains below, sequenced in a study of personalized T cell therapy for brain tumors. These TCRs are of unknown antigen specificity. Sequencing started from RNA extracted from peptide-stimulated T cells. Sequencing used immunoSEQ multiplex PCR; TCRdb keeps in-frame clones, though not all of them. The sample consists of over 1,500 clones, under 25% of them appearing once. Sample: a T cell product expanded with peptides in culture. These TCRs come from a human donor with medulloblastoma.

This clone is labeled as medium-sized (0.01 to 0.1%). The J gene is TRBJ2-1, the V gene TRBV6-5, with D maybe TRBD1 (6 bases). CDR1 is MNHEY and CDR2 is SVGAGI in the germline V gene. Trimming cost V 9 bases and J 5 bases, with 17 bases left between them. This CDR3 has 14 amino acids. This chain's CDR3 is CASETGSTDNEQFF. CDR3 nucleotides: TGTGCCAGTGAAACAGGGTCTACTGACAATGAGCAGTTCTTC.

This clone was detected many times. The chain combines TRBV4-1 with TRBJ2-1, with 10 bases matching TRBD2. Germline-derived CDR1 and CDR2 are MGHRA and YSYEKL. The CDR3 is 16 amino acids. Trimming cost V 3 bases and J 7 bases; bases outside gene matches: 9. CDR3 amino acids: CASSQGISGRWNEQFF. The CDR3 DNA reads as TGCGCCAGCAGCCAGGGAATTAGCGGGAGGTGGAATGAGCAGTTCTTC.

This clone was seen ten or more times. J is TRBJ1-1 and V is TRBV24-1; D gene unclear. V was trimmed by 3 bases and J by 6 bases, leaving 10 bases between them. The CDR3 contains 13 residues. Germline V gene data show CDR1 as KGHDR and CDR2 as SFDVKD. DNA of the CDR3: TGTGCCACCAGTGATACCAAGAGGCCTGAAGCTTTCTTT. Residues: CATSDTKRPEAFF.

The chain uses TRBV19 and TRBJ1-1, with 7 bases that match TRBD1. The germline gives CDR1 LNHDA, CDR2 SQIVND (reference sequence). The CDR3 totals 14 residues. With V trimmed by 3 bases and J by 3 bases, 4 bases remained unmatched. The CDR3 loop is CASSIRQGDTEAFF. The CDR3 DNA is TGTGCCAGTAGTATTCGGCAGGGGGACACTGAAGCTTTCTTT.

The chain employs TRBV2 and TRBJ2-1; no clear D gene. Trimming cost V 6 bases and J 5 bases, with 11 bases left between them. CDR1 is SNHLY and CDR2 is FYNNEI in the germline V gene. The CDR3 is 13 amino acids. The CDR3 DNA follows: TGTGCCAGCAGAGGGCCGAGAAACAATGAGCAGTTCTTC. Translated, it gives CASRGPRNNEQFF.

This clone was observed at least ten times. The CDR3 loop reads CASSRSGREETQYF. The CDR3 region has the DNA TGTGCCAGCAGTCGGAGCGGGAGAGAAGAGACCCAGTACTTC. The chain links TRBV27 to TRBJ2-5, with 8 bases aligning to TRBD2. V lost 5 bases, J lost 3 bases, and 5 bases stayed unmatched. Germline V gene lookup returns CDR1 MNHEY and CDR2 SMNVEV (reference sequence). The CDR3 runs 14 residues.

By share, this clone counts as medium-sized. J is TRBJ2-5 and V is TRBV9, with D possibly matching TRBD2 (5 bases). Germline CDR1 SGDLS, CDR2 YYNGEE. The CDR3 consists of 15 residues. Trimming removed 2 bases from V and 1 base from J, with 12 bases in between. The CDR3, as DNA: TGTGCCAGCAGCGTTTCTAGCATCCCCCAAGAGACCCAGTACTTC. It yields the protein CASSVSSIPQETQYF.

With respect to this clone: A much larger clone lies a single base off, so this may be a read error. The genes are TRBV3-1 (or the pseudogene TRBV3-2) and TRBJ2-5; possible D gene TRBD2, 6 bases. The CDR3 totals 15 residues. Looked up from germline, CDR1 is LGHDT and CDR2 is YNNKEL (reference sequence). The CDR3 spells CASSQDAVTRETQHF. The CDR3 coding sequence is TGTGCCAGCAGCCAAGATGCCGTAACCCGGGAGACCCAGCACTTC.

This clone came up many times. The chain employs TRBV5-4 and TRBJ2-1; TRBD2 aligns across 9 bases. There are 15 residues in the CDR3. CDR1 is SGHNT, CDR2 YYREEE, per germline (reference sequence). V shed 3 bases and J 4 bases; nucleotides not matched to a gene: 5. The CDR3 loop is CASSSLAGSYNEQFF. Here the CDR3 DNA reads TGTGCCAGCAGCTCCCTAGCGGGGAGTTACAATGAGCAGTTCTTC.

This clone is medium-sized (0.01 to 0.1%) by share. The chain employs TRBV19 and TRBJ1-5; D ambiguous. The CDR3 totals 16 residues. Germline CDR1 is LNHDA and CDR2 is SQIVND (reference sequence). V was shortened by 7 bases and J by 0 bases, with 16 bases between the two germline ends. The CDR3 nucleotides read TGTGCCAGTACCCCGAGGGCAGTCTATAGCAATCAGCCCCAGCATTTT. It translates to CASTPRAVYSNQPQHF.

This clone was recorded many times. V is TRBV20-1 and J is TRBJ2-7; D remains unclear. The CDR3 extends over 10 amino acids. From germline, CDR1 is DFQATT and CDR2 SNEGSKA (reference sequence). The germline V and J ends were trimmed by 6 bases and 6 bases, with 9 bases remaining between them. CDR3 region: CSASGSEQYF. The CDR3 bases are TGCAGTGCCAGTGGCTCCGAGCAGTACTTC.

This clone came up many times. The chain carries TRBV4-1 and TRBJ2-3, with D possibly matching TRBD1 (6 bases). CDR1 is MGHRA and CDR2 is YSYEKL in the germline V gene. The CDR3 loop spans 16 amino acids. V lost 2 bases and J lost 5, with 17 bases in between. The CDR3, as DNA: TGCGCCAGCAGCCAACAGAGCGTGGGGGCCAAAGATACGCAGTATTTT. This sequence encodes CASSQQSVGAKDTQYF.